This T cell receptor beta chain was captured in a study of OX40 agonist ivuxolimab in advanced cancers. Study overall: Six ivuxolimab dose levels, 0.01 to 10 mg/kg, were given intravenously every 2 weeks. Study outcomes and limitations: Expanded clones tended on average to be more numerous among CD8+ T cells than CD4+. Expanded peripheral T cells had an undetermined antigen specificity.

This CDR3 spans 17 amino acids. The V and J ends lost 1 base and 4 bases respectively, with 17 bases between them. In germline, CDR1 is SGHVS, CDR2 FQNEAQ. Peripheral blood came from all dose cohorts at three timepoints. As concerns this clone: Its antigen is unidentified.

Profiled with immunoSEQ multiplex PCR; TCRdb holds only in-frame clones, not every one. The sample yields 65,000 to 85,000 clones, 84% seen once. The sample in question was CD4+ or CD8+ T cells sorted from blood, obtained in a trial of the OX40 agonist ivuxolimab. This receptor was taken from an adult with an advanced solid tumor such as melanoma, head and neck, liver or kidney cancer. The chain employs TRBV7-8 and TRBJ1-5, with D possibly being TRBD1 (6 bases). The CDR3 reads CASSLGGGTARNQPQHF. In DNA, the CDR3 is TGTGCCAGCAGCTTAGGAGGGGGTACAGCTCGGAATCAGCCCCAGCATTTT.